The 15 T cell receptor beta chains below all came from one sample that was sequenced in a study of blood T cell repertoires in COVID-19. TCRdb's table, derived via immunoSEQ multiplex PCR, lists solely in-frame clones and lacks some. This sample has about 330,000 clones, with roughly 86% found just once. Sequenced sample: peripheral blood. The receptors stem from a young man with COVID-19, enrolled during active disease.

This rearrangement joins TRBV4-2 to TRBJ2-7; no reliable D call. Between the trimmed V and J ends, which lost 1 base and 2 bases, there was a span of 6 bases. Per germline, CDR1 LGHNA and CDR2 YNFKEQ. CDR3 size: 13 residues. The CDR3 sequence: CASSQGHPYEQYF. CDR3 in DNA: TGTGCCAGCAGCCAAGGACACCCCTACGAGCAGTACTTC.

The rearrangement links TRBV18 to TRBJ2-5, with TRBD2 as a possible D gene (6 bases). CDR3 length: 16 residues. Germline lookup yields CDR1 KGHSH and CDR2 LQKENI. Trimming cost V 3 bases and J 14 bases, with 28 bases left between them. For the CDR3, the DNA is TGTGCCAGCTCACCGGGGCAGATCCCCGCCGGGACTTATCCCTACTTC. This sequence encodes CASSPGQIPAGTYPYF.

This chain links TRBV7-8 with TRBJ1-3; D is uncertain. The CDR3 has 17 amino acids. Germline CDR1 is SGHVS and CDR2 is FQNEAQ. Trimming removed 3 bases from V and 4 bases from J, with 19 bases in between. The CDR3 sequence: CASSFSIGVLGGNTIYF. CDR3 in DNA: TGTGCCAGCAGCTTTAGTATCGGGGTTCTGGGAGGAAACACCATATATTTT.

The genes are TRBV7-2 and TRBJ1-5; D unresolved. The germline gives CDR1 SGHTA, CDR2 FQGNSA. V lost 5 bases to trimming and J lost 7 bases, with 18 bases between them. The CDR3 extends over 15 amino acids. The chain's CDR3 is CASSPEGTIGQPQHF. The CDR3 coding sequence is TGTGCCAGCAGCCCAGAGGGCACAATAGGCCAGCCCCAGCATTTT.

Of note for this clone: One base away lies a much larger clone, so this may be a sequencing read error. The rearrangement links TRBV28 to TRBJ2-7; perhaps TRBD1 as D (5 bases). CDR3 length: 12 amino acids. The V end was cut by 6 bases, the J end by 1 base, with 7 bases between. Per the germline V gene, CDR1 is MDHEN and CDR2 is SYDVKM. The CDR3 is CASSPGSYEQYF. In DNA form, the CDR3 reads TGTGCCAGCAGCCCAGGGTCCTACGAGCAGTACTTC.

The CDR3 coding sequence is TGTGCCAGTAAGGGAGACGTCAAAGAGACCCAGTACTTC. Translation: CASKGDVKETQYF. This chain uses TRBV19 with TRBJ2-5; perhaps TRBD2 as D (5 bases). Germline CDR1 LNHDA, CDR2 SQIVND (reference sequence). Trimming stripped 7 bases from V and 3 bases from J, with 12 bases between. The CDR3 loop spans 13 amino acids.

The chain combines TRBV2 with TRBJ1-4, with 7 bases matching TRBD1. Germline values: CDR1 SNHLY, CDR2 FYNNEI. Trimming took 6 bases from V and 8 from J; bases not matched to a gene: 9. The CDR3 has 14 amino acids. CDR3 in DNA: TGTGCCAGCAGCGTCACAGGGGCGGGGGAAAAACTGTTTTTT. Its protein is CASSVTGAGEKLFF.

The genes are TRBV7-9 and TRBJ1-1; D might be TRBD1 (6 bases). V was clipped by 5 bases and J by 5 bases, with 18 bases between them. The CDR3 is 15 residues long. Germline values: CDR1 SEHNR, CDR2 FQNEAQ (reference sequence). CDR3 residues: CASSPTTGWGTEAFF. CDR3 bases: TGTGCCAGCAGCCCCACGACAGGCTGGGGGACTGAAGCTTTCTTT.

The rearrangement links TRBV7-2 to TRBJ1-2; D is possibly TRBD1 (5 bases). V shed 0 bases and J shed 0 bases, with 11 bases lying between them. Per germline, CDR1 SGHTA and CDR2 FQGNSA. The CDR3 runs to 16 residues. The CDR3, as DNA: TGTGCCAGCAGCTTAGCGGGCCCAGGGACTAACTATGGCTACACCTTC. Its translation is CASSLAGPGTNYGYTF.

This clone was recorded once. The V and J genes are TRBV11-2 and TRBJ1-6, with 7 bases that match TRBD1. Unmatched junction bases numbered 9, after V lost 5 bases and J lost 2 bases. Germline CDR1 SGHAT, CDR2 FQNNGV. CDR3 length: 17 residues. CDR3 protein: CASSPLRGQPYNSPLHF. CDR3 DNA: TGTGCCAGCAGCCCCCTCCGGGGACAGCCCTATAATTCACCCCTCCACTTT.

The chain uses TRBV5-1 and TRBJ1-3; the match to TRBD1 covers 8 bases. The length of the CDR3 is 15 residues. Trimming at V came to 4 bases and at J to 6 bases, leaving 9 bases not matched to a gene. Looked up from germline, CDR1 is SGHRS and CDR2 is YFSETQ. CDR3 nucleotides: TGCGCCAGCAGCCGGACAGGGACTGAGAAAAACACCATATATTTT. Its protein product is CASSRTGTEKNTIYF.

This chain's CDR3 is CASSSTYEQYF. CDR3 bases: TGTGCCAGCAGCTCCACCTACGAGCAGTACTTC. The chain couples TRBV5-4 to TRBJ2-7; no firm D call. This CDR3 has 11 residues. Germline CDR1 reads SGHNT; CDR2 reads YYREEE (reference sequence). The germline V and J ends were trimmed by 3 bases and 2 bases, with 3 bases remaining between them.

V gene TRBV28 combines with J gene TRBJ2-1, with TRBD2 matching over 13 bases. CDR3 size: 14 residues. Trimming took 7 bases from V and 10 from J; bases not matched to a gene: 7. The germline gives CDR1 MDHEN, CDR2 SYDVKM. The CDR3 spells CASTIGGLAGEQFF. CDR3 bases: TGTGCCAGCACTATTGGGGGACTAGCGGGGGAGCAGTTCTTC.

The genes are TRBV19 and TRBJ1-1; D not resolved. V lost 6 bases to trimming and J lost 1 base, with 9 bases between them. The V gene's germline CDR1 is LNHDA and CDR2 SQIVND (reference sequence). This CDR3 comprises 13 residues. CDR3 bases: TGTGCCAGTAGACAGCCATCGAACACTGAAGCTTTCTTT. It codes for CASRQPSNTEAFF.

This clone was counted between two and nine times. The CDR3 is CASSRYGTGTGNTIYF. The CDR3 DNA follows: TGTGCCAGCAGTCGTTACGGAACAGGGACTGGAAACACCATATATTTT. The genes are TRBV5-6 and TRBJ1-3; tentatively, D is TRBD1 (6 bases). The CDR3 consists of 16 residues. Germline CDR1 SGHDT, CDR2 YYEEEE. With 5 bases removed from V and 2 bases from J, the gap between germline ends came to 17 bases.